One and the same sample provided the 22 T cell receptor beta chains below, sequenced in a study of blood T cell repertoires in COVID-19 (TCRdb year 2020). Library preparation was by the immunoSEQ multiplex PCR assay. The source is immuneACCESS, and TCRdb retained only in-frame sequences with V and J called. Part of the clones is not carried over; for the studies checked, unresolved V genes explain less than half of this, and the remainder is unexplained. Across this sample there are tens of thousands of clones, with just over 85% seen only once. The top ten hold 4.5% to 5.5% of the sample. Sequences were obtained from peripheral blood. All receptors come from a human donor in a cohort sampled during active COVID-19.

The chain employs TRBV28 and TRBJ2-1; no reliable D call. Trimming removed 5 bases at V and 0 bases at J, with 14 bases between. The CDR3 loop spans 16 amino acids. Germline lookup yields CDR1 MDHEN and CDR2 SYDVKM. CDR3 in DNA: TGTGCCAGCAGTCGCCCGAGGTCAGTCTCCTACAATGAGCAGTTCTTC. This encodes CASSRPRSVSYNEQFF. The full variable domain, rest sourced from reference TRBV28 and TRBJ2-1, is DVKVTQSSRYLVKRTGEKVFLECVQDMDHENMFWYRQDPGLGLRLIYFSYDVKMKEKGDIPEGYSVSREKKERFSLILESASTNQTSMYLCASSRPRSVSYNEQFFGPGTRLTVL.

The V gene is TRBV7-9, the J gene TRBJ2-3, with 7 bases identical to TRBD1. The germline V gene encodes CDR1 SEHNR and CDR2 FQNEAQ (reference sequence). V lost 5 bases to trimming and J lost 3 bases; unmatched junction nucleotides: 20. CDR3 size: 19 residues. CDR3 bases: TGTGCCAGCAGCCTCTCCACGCGCATGGGCAGGGGGACGACAGATACGCAGTATTTT. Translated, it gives CASSLSTRMGRGTTDTQYF. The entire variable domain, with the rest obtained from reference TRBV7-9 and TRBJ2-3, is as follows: DTGVSQNPRHKITKRGQNVTFRCDPISEHNRLYWYRQTLGQGPEFLTYFQNEAQLEKSRLLSDRFSAERPKGSFSTLEIQRTEQGDSAMYLCASSLSTRMGRGTTDTQYFGPGTRLTVL.

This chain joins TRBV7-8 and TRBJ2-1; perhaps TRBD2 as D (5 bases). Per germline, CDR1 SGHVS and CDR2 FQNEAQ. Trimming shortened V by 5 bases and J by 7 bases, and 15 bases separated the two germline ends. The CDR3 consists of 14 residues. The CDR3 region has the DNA TGTGCCAGCAGCCGAGTGGCTGAGGGAAATGAGCAGTTCTTC. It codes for CASSRVAEGNEQFF.

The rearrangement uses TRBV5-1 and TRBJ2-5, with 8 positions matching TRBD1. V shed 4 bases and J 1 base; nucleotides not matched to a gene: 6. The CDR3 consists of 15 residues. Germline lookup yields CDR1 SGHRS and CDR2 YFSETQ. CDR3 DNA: TGCGCCAGCAGCCCGGAAGGGACAGGCCAAGAGACCCAGTACTTC. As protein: CASSPEGTGQETQYF. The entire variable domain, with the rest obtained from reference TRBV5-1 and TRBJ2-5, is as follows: KAGVTQTPRYLIKTRGQQVTLSCSPISGHRSVSWYQQTPGQGLQFLFEYFSETQRNKGNFPGRFSGRQFSNSRSEMNVSTLELGDSALYLCASSPEGTGQETQYFGPGTRLLVL.

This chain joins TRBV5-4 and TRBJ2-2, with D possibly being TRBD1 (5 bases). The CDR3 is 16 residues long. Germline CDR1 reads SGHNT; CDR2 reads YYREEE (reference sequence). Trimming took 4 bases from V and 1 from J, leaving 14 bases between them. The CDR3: CASSPKKDRNTGELFF. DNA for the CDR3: TGTGCCAGCAGCCCTAAAAAAGACAGGAACACCGGGGAGCTGTTTTTT.

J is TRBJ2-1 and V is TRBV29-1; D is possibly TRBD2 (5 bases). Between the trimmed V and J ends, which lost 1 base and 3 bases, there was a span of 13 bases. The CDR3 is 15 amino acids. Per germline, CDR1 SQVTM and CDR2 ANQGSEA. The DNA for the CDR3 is TGCAGCGTTGAAGGTGGAGGTATCCTCTACAATGAGCAGTTCTTC. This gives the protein CSVEGGGILYNEQFF.

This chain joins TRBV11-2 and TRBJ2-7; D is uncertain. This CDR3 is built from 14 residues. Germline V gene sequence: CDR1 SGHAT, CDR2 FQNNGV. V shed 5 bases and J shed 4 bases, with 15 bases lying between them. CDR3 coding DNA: TGTGCCAGCAGCAAGCCAGCTAGTTCGTACGAGCAGTACTTC. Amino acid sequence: CASSKPASSYEQYF.

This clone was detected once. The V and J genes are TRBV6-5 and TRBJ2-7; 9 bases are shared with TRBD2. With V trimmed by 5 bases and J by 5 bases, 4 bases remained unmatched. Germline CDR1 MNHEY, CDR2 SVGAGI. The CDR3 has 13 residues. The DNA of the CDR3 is TGTGCCAGCAGTCGCGGGAGGGCCCACGAGCAGTACTTC. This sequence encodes CASSRGRAHEQYF.

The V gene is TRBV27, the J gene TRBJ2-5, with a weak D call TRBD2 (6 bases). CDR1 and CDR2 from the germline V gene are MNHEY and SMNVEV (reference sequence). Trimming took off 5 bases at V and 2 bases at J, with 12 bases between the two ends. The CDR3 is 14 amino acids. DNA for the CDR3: TGTGCCAGCAGTATCGGCGGGGCGCAAGAGACCCAGTACTTC. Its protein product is CASSIGGAQETQYF.

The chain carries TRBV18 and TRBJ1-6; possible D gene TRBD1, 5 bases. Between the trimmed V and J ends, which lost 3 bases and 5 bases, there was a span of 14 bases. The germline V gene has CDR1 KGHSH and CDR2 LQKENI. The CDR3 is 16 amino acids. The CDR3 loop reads CASSPSDIIDNSPLHF. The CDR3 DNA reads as TGTGCCAGCTCACCCTCGGACATCATTGATAATTCACCCCTCCACTTT.

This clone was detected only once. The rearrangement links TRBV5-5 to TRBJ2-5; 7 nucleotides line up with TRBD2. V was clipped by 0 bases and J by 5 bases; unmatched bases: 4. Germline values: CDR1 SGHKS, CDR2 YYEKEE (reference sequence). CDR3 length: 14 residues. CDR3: CASSLVGGSETQYF. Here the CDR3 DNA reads TGTGCCAGCAGCTTGGTCGGCGGGAGTGAGACCCAGTACTTC. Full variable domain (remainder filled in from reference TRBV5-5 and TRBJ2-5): DAGVTQSPTHLIKTRGQQVTLRCSPISGHKSVSWYQQVLGQGPQFIFQYYEKEERGRGNFPDRFSARQFPNYSSELNVNALLLGDSALYLCASSLVGGSETQYFGPGTRLLVL.

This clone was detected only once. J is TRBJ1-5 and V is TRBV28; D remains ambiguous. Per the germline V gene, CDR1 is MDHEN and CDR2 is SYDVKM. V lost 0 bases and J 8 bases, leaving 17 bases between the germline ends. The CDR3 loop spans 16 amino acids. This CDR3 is CASSLWEGVPKKPQHF. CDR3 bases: TGTGCCAGCAGTTTATGGGAGGGTGTTCCTAAAAAGCCCCAGCATTTT.

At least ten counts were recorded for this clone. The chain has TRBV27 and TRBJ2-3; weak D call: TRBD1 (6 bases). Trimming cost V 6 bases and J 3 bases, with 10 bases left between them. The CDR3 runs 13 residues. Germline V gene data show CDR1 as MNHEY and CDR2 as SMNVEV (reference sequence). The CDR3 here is CASRIQGTDTQYF. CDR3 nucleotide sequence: TGTGCCAGCAGAATTCAGGGGACAGATACGCAGTATTTT.

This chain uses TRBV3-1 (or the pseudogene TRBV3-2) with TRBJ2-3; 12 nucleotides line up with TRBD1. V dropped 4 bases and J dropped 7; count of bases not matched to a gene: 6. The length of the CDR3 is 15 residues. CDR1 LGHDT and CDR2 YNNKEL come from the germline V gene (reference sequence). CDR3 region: CASSPRDRGRNTQYF. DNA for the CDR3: TGTGCCAGCAGCCCTCGGGACAGGGGGCGAAATACGCAGTATTTT.

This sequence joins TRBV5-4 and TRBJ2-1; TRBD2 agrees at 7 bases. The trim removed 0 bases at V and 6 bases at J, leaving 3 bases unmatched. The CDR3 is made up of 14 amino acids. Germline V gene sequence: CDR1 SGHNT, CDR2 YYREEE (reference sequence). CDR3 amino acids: CASSLVAGANEQFF. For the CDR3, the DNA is TGTGCCAGCAGCTTGGTGGCGGGAGCCAATGAGCAGTTCTTC.

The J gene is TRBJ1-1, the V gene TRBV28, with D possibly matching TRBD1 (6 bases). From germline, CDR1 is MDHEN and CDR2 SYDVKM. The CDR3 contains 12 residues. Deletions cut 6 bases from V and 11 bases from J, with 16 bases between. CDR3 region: CASRTGTVDAFF. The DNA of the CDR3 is TGTGCCAGCAGAACAGGGACGGTGGACGCTTTCTTT. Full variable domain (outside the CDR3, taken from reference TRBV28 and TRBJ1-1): DVKVTQSSRYLVKRTGEKVFLECVQDMDHENMFWYRQDPGLGLRLIYFSYDVKMKEKGDIPEGYSVSREKKERFSLILESASTNQTSMYLCASRTGTVDAFFGQGTRLTVV.

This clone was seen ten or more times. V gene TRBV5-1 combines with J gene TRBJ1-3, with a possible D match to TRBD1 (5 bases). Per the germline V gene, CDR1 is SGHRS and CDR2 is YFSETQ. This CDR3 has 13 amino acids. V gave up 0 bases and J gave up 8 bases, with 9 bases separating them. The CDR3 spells CASSLEGEDTIYF. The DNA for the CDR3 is TGCGCCAGCAGCTTGGAAGGGGAAGACACCATATATTTT.

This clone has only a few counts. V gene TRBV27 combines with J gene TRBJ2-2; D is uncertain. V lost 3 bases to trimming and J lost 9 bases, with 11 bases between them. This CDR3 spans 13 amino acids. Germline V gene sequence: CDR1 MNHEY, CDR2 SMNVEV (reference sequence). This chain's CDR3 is CASSFLQSWELFF. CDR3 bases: TGTGCCAGCAGTTTTTTACAGTCCTGGGAGCTGTTTTTT.

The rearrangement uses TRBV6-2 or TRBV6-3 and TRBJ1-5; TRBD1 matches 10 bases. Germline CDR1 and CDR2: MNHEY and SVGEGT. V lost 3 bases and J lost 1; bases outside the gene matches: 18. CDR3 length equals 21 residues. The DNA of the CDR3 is TGTGCCAGCAGTTATTCATATGGGTGGACAGGGGGAAGAGAAAGCAATCAGCCCCAGCATTTT. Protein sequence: CASSYSYGWTGGRESNQPQHF.

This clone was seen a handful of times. The CDR3 nucleotides read TGCGCCAGCAGAACCGGGGCCAAAAACATTCAGTACTTC. Translating it yields CASRTGAKNIQYF. The V and J genes are TRBV10-1 and TRBJ2-4, with D hard to call. The V end lost 6 bases, the J end lost 1 base, and 7 bases lay between the germline ends. The CDR3 has 13 amino acids. Germline V gives CDR1 WNHNN, CDR2 SYGVQD (reference sequence).

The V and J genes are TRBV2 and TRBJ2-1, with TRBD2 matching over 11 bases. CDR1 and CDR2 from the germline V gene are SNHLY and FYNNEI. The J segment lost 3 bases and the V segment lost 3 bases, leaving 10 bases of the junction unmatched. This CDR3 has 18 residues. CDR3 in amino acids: CASSDRIAGGPLYNEQFF. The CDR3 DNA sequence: TGTGCCAGCAGTGATCGTATAGCGGGAGGGCCCCTCTACAATGAGCAGTTCTTC.

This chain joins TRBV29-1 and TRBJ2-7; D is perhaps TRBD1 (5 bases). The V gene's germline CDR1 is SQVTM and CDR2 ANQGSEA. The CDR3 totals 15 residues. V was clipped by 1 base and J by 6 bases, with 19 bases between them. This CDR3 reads CSVEGEVGVSREQYF. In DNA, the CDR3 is TGCAGCGTTGAAGGTGAGGTAGGGGTTAGCCGCGAGCAGTACTTC.